This T cell receptor (beta chain) was identified in a study of blood T cell repertoires in COVID-19. Across the whole study: Spain, Italy and the United States supplied samples that represented acute and convalescent COVID-19. T cells, B-cell-depleted T cells, or PBMCs provided the cDNA or gDNA that served as material.

As originally analysed: Estimated nucleated cell counts came from reference gene primer amplification. The method was immunoSEQ multiplex PCR; TCRdb's version includes in-frame clones alone and lacks a portion of them. V and J calls and clone size are those listed in that table; D and trimming were worked out from the DNA. The data show 75,000 to 100,000 clones, about 83% seen once. CDR1 is SGHRS, CDR2 YFSETQ, per germline. V was pared by 0 bases and J by 3 bases, with 9 bases between. The CDR3 covers 14 residues. The clonotype was recovered from an elderly woman with acute or convalescent COVID-19. Specimen: peripheral blood. This sequence joins TRBV5-1 and TRBJ2-5; D is undetermined. Here the CDR3 reads CASSLAVSEETQYF. The CDR3 nucleotides read TGCGCCAGCAGCTTGGCCGTATCCGAAGAGACCCAGTACTTC.